This T cell receptor (beta chain) is from a study of PD-1 blockade in classical Hodgkin lymphoma. Overall study: Intravenous delivery of nivolumab at 3 mg/kg to patients occurred every 2 weeks.

The assay was immunoSEQ multiplex PCR, and TCRdb's table has in-frame clones only and misses some. The sample shows more than 140,000 clones, less than 80% of them seen only once. Germline values: CDR1 SGHVS, CDR2 FNYEAQ. With 3 bases removed from V and 1 base from J, the gap between germline ends came to 12 bases. The CDR3 covers 15 residues. Autologous stem cell transplantation was followed by relapse in every patient, and brentuximab vedotin exposure varied. The clonotype originates from a human donor with classical Hodgkin lymphoma. V gene TRBV7-6 combines with J gene TRBJ1-1, with unresolved D. The sample consisted of peripheral blood mononuclear cells (PBMCs), taken before the second cycle of nivolumab. Here the CDR3 DNA reads TGTGCCAGCAGCTTCGGACCGGACCCGAACACTGAAGCTTTCTTT. Protein sequence: CASSFGPDPNTEAFF.